These 25 T cell receptor beta chains came from one sample sequenced in a study of blood T cells in healthy people across ages. Together with a sample-barcoded 5' primer, a J-beta primer mix was included in a second PCR lasting roughly 7 to 11 cycles. TCRdb used MiXCR to reprocess the 5' RACE reads, holding one entry per CDR3 protein. The table shows 850,000 to 1,100,000 distinct CDR3 sequences, with roughly two fifths occurring only once. The sample taken for sequencing was blood. The origin of the receptors is a man between 18 and 35 years old in good health.

The CDR3 coding sequence is TGCAGCGTTGACCTCTTGCCGTTAGAAGGGGATCTCTATGGCTACACCTTC. This sequence encodes CSVDLLPLEGDLYGYTF. The gene calls are TRBV29-1 and TRBJ1-2; D might be TRBD1 (5 bases). CDR3 length: 17 residues. The germline CDR1 and CDR2 sequences are SQVTM and ANQGSEA. Trimming shortened V by 3 bases and J by 4 bases, and 24 bases separated the two germline ends.

The chain uses TRBV15 and TRBJ1-1; D not certain. Germline V lookup: CDR1 LNHNV, CDR2 YYDKDF (reference sequence). The V gene lost 1 base and the J gene lost 1 base, with 7 bases spanning the gap. The CDR3 covers 14 residues. DNA for the CDR3: TGTGCCACCAGCAGAGTCCAGACGAACACTGAAGCTTTCTTT. Translated: CATSRVQTNTEAFF.

This clonotype was seen only a few times. This chain uses TRBV27 with TRBJ2-5; perhaps TRBD1 as D (5 bases). Trimming removed 0 bases at V and 11 bases at J, with 16 bases between. This CDR3 contains 14 residues. Germline CDR1 reads MNHEY; CDR2 reads SMNVEV (reference sequence). The CDR3 bases are TGTGCCAGCAGTTTATCGGCCAGGGCGAATGAGCAGTACTTC. Protein: CASSLSARANEQYF.

This chain connects TRBV7-8 to TRBJ1-2; D remains ambiguous. Germline V gives CDR1 SGHVS, CDR2 FQNEAQ. CDR3 length equals 16 residues. V lost 2 bases to trimming and J lost 4 bases, with 17 bases between them. This CDR3 reads CASSLTNRAFGYGYTF. In DNA, the CDR3 is TGTGCCAGCAGCTTAACGAACAGAGCCTTCGGCTATGGCTACACCTTC.

CDR3 sequence reads: CASSEIAGAYNEQFF. The CDR3 nucleotides are TGCGCCAGCAGTGAAATAGCGGGAGCCTACAATGAGCAGTTCTTC. The V call is TRBV10-2, the J call TRBJ2-1; 9 bases are a match to TRBD2. Germline-derived CDR1 and CDR2 are WSHSY and SAAADI. This CDR3 spans 15 amino acids. Trimming cost V 3 bases and J 2 bases; bases outside gene matches: 2.

The gene calls are TRBV6-2 or TRBV6-3 and TRBJ1-5, with 8 bases aligning to TRBD1. With V trimmed by 4 bases and J by 7 bases, 9 bases remained unmatched. Germline V CDR1 and CDR2: MNHEY, SVGEGT. The CDR3 contains 15 residues. The chain's CDR3 is CASSFPDRGEQPQHF. As DNA, the CDR3 is TGTGCCAGCAGTTTCCCCGACAGGGGAGAACAGCCCCAGCATTTT.

In its sample, this clonotype was seen many times. The chain joins TRBV5-1 to TRBJ1-1; D gene unclear. The CDR3 totals 14 residues. V shed 4 bases and J shed 2 bases, with 12 bases lying between them. CDR1 is SGHRS, CDR2 YFSETQ, per germline. The chain's CDR3 is CASSLRTANTEAFF. For the CDR3, the DNA is TGCGCCAGCAGCCTTCGAACTGCAAACACTGAAGCTTTCTTT.

The J gene is TRBJ1-6, the V gene TRBV9; TRBD1 agrees at 7 bases. CDR3 length: 15 amino acids. Germline loops: CDR1 SGDLS, CDR2 YYNGEE. The J segment lost 5 bases and the V segment lost 0 bases, leaving 2 bases of the junction unmatched. Here the CDR3 DNA reads TGTGCCAGCAGCGTAGAGGGGGCAGATAATTCACCCCTCCACTTT. It encodes CASSVEGADNSPLHF.

The rearrangement links TRBV5-1 to TRBJ2-7; the D is unclear. Per the germline V gene, CDR1 is SGHRS and CDR2 is YFSETQ. Between the trimmed V and J ends, which lost 0 bases and 10 bases, there was a span of 14 bases. The CDR3 covers 13 residues. In DNA form, the CDR3 reads TGCGCCAGCAGCTTGGACGAACAATCCACCCAGTACTTC. This translates into CASSLDEQSTQYF.

As concerns this clonotype: The junction departs from the called germline gene at one end, perhaps through a read error. V usage is TRBV15 and J usage is TRBJ1-5; a weak D match, TRBD1 (5 bases). Germline CDR1 reads LNHNV; CDR2 reads YYDKDF (reference sequence). This CDR3 is 16 amino acids long. Written as DNA, the CDR3 is TGTACCACCAGCAGAGATAGGGACGGCAACAATCAGCCCCAGCATTTT. This gives the protein CTTSRDRDGNNQPQHF.

Only a few counts were recorded for this clonotype. The rearrangement uses TRBV6-6 and TRBJ2-2; D tentatively fits TRBD1 or TRBD2 (7 bases each). The ends were cut back, 7 bases at V and 7 bases at J, with 25 bases in the middle. CDR3 size: 17 residues. CDR1 and CDR2 from the germline V gene are MNHNY and SVGAGI (reference sequence). CDR3 DNA sequence: TGTGCCAGCATCCAGGGGGGGACACGGCCCACGGACGGGGAGCTGTTTTTT. Its protein is CASIQGGTRPTDGELFF.

This chain connects TRBV6-2 or TRBV6-3 to TRBJ1-1; D call uncertain. Germline values: CDR1 MNHEY, CDR2 SVGEGT. The CDR3 contains 10 residues. V lost 10 bases to trimming and J lost 7 bases, with 10 bases between them. The CDR3 spells CATYDGEAFF. The CDR3 DNA reads as TGTGCCACTTACGACGGTGAAGCTTTCTTT.

V is TRBV12-5 and J is TRBJ2-3; weak D call: TRBD1 (6 bases). The germline gives CDR1 LGHNT, CDR2 FRNRAP. The CDR3 extends over 15 amino acids. V was clipped by 5 bases and J by 2 bases, with 14 bases between them. CDR3: CASGRGQTPTDTQYF. The CDR3 nucleotides read TGTGCTAGTGGTCGCGGACAGACACCCACAGATACGCAGTATTTT.

This chain uses TRBV7-9 with TRBJ2-7, with 8 bases identical to TRBD2. CDR3 length: 15 residues. V lost 4 bases and J lost 1; bases outside the gene matches: 6. From germline, CDR1 is SEHNR and CDR2 FQNEAQ (reference sequence). The CDR3 DNA sequence: TGTGCCAGCAGCTCCCCAGCGGGGGCATCCTACGAGCAGTACTTC. This codes for CASSSPAGASYEQYF.

This clonotype was seen more than once but under ten times. The rearrangement joins TRBV4-2 to TRBJ1-1; D is perhaps TRBD1 (5 bases). The V gene lost 4 bases and the J gene lost 1 base, with 13 bases spanning the gap. Germline CDR1 and CDR2: LGHNA and YNFKEQ. The CDR3 is made up of 15 amino acids. The CDR3 region is CASSLGRQKNTEAFF. In nucleotides, the CDR3 is TGTGCCAGCAGCCTAGGTAGACAGAAGAACACTGAAGCTTTCTTT.

The chain has TRBV5-1 and TRBJ1-1; D is uncertain. CDR1 is SGHRS and CDR2 is YFSETQ in the germline V gene. Trimming pared 5 bases from V and 0 bases from J, leaving 8 bases between. The CDR3 length is 13 residues. CDR3 residues: CASRIRVNTEAFF. The CDR3 nucleotides read TGCGCCAGCAGAATTCGGGTGAACACTGAAGCTTTCTTT.

V gene TRBV5-1 combines with J gene TRBJ2-7, with D unresolved. The V end was cut by 3 bases, the J end by 0 bases, with 16 bases between. Germline CDR1 reads SGHRS; CDR2 reads YFSETQ. CDR3 length equals 16 residues. The DNA of the CDR3 is TGCGCCAGCAGCTCCTATTCGACACGACTCTCCTACGAGCAGTACTTC. Translation gives CASSSYSTRLSYEQYF.

The CDR3 here is CASSYMTGSREQYF. DNA for the CDR3: TGTGCCAGCAGTTATATGACGGGATCCAGGGAGCAGTACTTC. The V gene is TRBV5-4, the J gene TRBJ2-7; D is perhaps TRBD2 (5 bases). The CDR3 sequence is 14 residues long. V was clipped by 5 bases and J by 7 bases, with 19 bases between them. Germline V gene lookup returns CDR1 SGHNT and CDR2 YYREEE (reference sequence).

The gene calls are TRBV4-2 and TRBJ2-3; D not resolved. Germline V gene data show CDR1 as LGHNA and CDR2 as YNFKEQ. The CDR3 loop spans 16 amino acids. Trimming took off 0 bases at V and 3 bases at J, with 13 bases between the two ends. The CDR3 sequence is CASSQEWLGRTDTQYF. The CDR3 bases are TGTGCCAGCAGCCAAGAATGGCTAGGGCGGACAGATACGCAGTATTTT.

This clonotype occurred a few times. The chain recombines TRBV4-3 with TRBJ2-7; TRBD1 agrees at 8 bases. From germline, CDR1 is LGHNA and CDR2 YSLEER. V was clipped by 4 bases and J by 0 bases; unmatched bases: 5. This CDR3 has 15 residues. The CDR3 DNA sequence: TGCGCCAGCAGCCCCGAGACAGGGGTCTCCTACGAGCAGTACTTC. As protein: CASSPETGVSYEQYF.

V gene TRBV6-5 combines with J gene TRBJ2-5; a possible D gene is TRBD1 (5 bases). With 6 bases removed from V and 11 bases from J, the gap between germline ends came to 28 bases. The CDR3 is 16 amino acids. The V gene's germline CDR1 is MNHEY and CDR2 SVGAGI. CDR3 nucleotides: TGTGCCAGCAGCTACCTGGGTGGCAGGGCCTACAATGAGCAGTACTTC. It encodes CASSYLGGRAYNEQYF.

CDR3 in DNA: TGTGCTAGTGGTTTGTTTGAGGGGGCTAATGAAAAACTGTTTTTT. This sequence encodes CASGLFEGANEKLFF. J is TRBJ1-4 and V is TRBV12-5; a possible D gene is TRBD1 (6 bases). V lost 2 bases, J lost 3 bases, and 10 bases lay in between. Germline-derived CDR1 and CDR2 are LGHNT and FRNRAP. CDR3 length: 15 amino acids. The full variable domain, its missing parts supplied by reference TRBV12-5 and TRBJ1-4, is DARVTQTPRHKVTEMGQEVTMRCQPILGHNTVFWYRQTMMQGLELLAYFRNRAPLDDSGMPKDRFSAEMPDATLATLKIQPSEPRDSAVYFCASGLFEGANEKLFFGSGTQLSVL.

As to this clonotype: At one of its ends the junction is not consistent with the germline gene, which may arise from a read error. V usage is TRBV6-5 and J usage is TRBJ2-5; 10 bases agree with TRBD2. The CDR3 sequence is 13 residues long. Germline CDR1 is MNHEY and CDR2 is SVGAGI. CDR3 sequence reads: CATSGVLQEAQYF. CDR3 DNA sequence: TGTGCTACTAGCGGGGTACTACAAGAGGCCCAGTACTTC.

The chain has TRBV5-1 and TRBJ1-3; D is possibly TRBD1 (6 bases). Between the trimmed V and J ends, which lost 0 bases and 1 base, there was a span of 11 bases. This CDR3 region has 16 residues. Germline CDR1 is SGHRS and CDR2 is YFSETQ. The chain's CDR3 is CASSLGAGVSGNTIYF. DNA of the CDR3: TGCGCCAGCAGCTTGGGTGCAGGGGTATCTGGAAACACCATATATTTT.

The chain joins TRBV6-1 to TRBJ1-2, with unresolved D. CDR1 MNHNS and CDR2 SASEGT come from the germline V gene. The CDR3 sequence is 13 residues long. V lost 7 bases and J 9 bases, leaving 18 bases between the germline ends. CDR3 amino acids: CASKGAVPDRYTF. CDR3 in DNA: TGTGCCAGCAAGGGTGCGGTCCCGGATCGCTACACCTTC.